The present TCR beta chain was sequenced within a study of cytomegalovirus exposure and HLA in healthy donors. Study-level results: Highest at DRB1 and lowest at HLA-C, TCR association rates differed among HLA loci in a later analysis.

A remark on this clone: Its specificity is not known.

Use of 60 Vbeta and 13 Jbeta primers characterized the PCR. Profiled with immunoSEQ multiplex PCR; TCRdb holds only in-frame clones, not every one. The sample shows 40,000 or so clones, around 69% of them seen only once. This TCR came from a man aged 30 to 39 in good health and CMV-seronegative. The sequencing input was PBMCs.

CDR3 amino acids: CASSLVRSQETQYF. The CDR3 DNA sequence: TGTGCCAGCAGTTTGGTCAGGTCTCAAGAGACCCAGTACTTC. The chain carries TRBV28 and TRBJ2-5; no clear D. The germline gives CDR1 MDHEN, CDR2 SYDVKM. This CDR3 has 14 amino acids. V was clipped by 3 bases and J by 2 bases, with 10 bases between them.